This T cell receptor (beta chain) was recovered during a study of blood T cells in healthy people across ages. A sample-barcoded 5' primer and a J-beta primer mix were used in a second PCR of about 6 to 12 cycles. Every cDNA molecule bore a tag from a template-switch adaptor containing 12 random nucleotides. TCRdb reprocessed the 5' RACE reads with MiXCR, giving one entry per CDR3 protein. The table has roughly 700,000 distinct CDR3 sequences, over 45% seen once; the top ten hold roughly 30%. This CDR3 region has 15 residues. CDR1 is MDHEN, CDR2 SYDVKM, per germline. With respect to this clonotype: One end of the junction varies from germline; a read error may be responsible.

This TCR was recovered from a woman aged 55-75 years in good health. The chain employs TRBV28 and TRBJ1-2, with D perhaps TRBD1 (5 bases). Specimen: blood. The CDR3 nucleotides are TGTACCAGCAGTTATCCCAAGGGGCAGAGCTATGGCTACACCTTC. This translates into CTSSYPKGQSYGYTF.